Listed below are T cell receptor beta chains from one sample, sequenced in a study of blood T cell repertoires in COVID-19. Sequencing was performed with immunoSEQ multiplex PCR; in TCRdb, only in-frame clones are kept and a portion is missing. In the table there are some 180,000 clones, roughly four fifths of which are singletons. The sequencing sample was made of peripheral blood. The receptors here all came from a human donor in a cohort sampled during active COVID-19. The CDR3 runs from the conserved cysteine through the conserved F or W. Fields, in order: D gene, V gene, J gene, clone size, CDR3 protein, CDR3 DNA. A D gene is named only where the DNA matches it firmly. Some rows mark clone size as missing; the rest say once, few, many or name a class of expanded clone.

NA	TRBV7-2	TRBJ1-1	NA	CASSQSQGVAFF	TGTGCCAGCAGCCAATCACAAGGGGTAGCTTTCTTT
TRBD2	TRBV7-2	TRBJ2-1	NA	CASSLSSGSYNEQFF	TGTGCCAGCAGCTTATCTAGCGGATCTTACAATGAGCAGTTCTTC
NA	TRBV7-2	TRBJ2-1	NA	CASSLIGSPNEQFF	TGTGCCAGCAGCTTAATCGGGAGCCCCAATGAGCAGTTCTTC
TRBD1	TRBV5-6	TRBJ2-5	NA	CASSYGQALPTQETQYF	TGTGCCAGCAGCTACGGACAGGCCCTACCCACTCAAGAGACCCAGTACTTC
NA	TRBV2	TRBJ2-7	NA	CASSTTGYEQYF	TGTGCCAGCAGCACCACAGGCTACGAGCAGTACTTC
TRBD1	TRBV29-1	TRBJ2-2	NA	CSVRDRTNTGELFF	TGCAGCGTTAGGGACAGGACGAACACCGGGGAGCTGTTTTTT
TRBD1	TRBV20-1	TRBJ1-6	NA	CSASRQGRHNSPLHF	TGCAGTGCTAGTAGACAGGGTCGTCATAATTCACCCCTCCACTTT
TRBD2	TRBV9	TRBJ2-1	NA	CASSGLAGGNNEQFF	TGTGCCAGCAGCGGACTAGCGGGGGGCAACAATGAGCAGTTCTTC
NA	TRBV6-1	TRBJ1-1	few	CASSEVRGTEAFF	TGTGCCAGCAGTGAAGTGCGGGGGACTGAAGCTTTCTTT
NA	TRBV20-1	TRBJ2-7	NA	CSATAEYEQYF	TGCAGTGCTACCGCGGAATACGAGCAGTACTTC
TRBD2	TRBV9	TRBJ2-7	NA	CASSVGGGNYEQYF	TGTGCCAGCAGCGTAGGGGGAGGGAACTACGAGCAGTACTTC
NA	TRBV5-1	TRBJ2-5	NA	CASSLWAGETQYF	TGCGCCAGCAGCTTGTGGGCTGGAGAGACCCAGTACTTC
NA	TRBV9	TRBJ2-2	NA	CASSGHREGDTGELFF	TGTGCCAGCAGCGGTCACAGGGAGGGGGACACCGGGGAGCTGTTTTTT
NA	TRBV12-3/TRBV12-4	TRBJ1-1	few	CASSFMNTEAFF	TGTGCCAGCAGTTTCATGAACACTGAAGCTTTCTTT
NA	TRBV2	TRBJ1-6	NA	CASSWGVSYNSPLHF	TGTGCCAGCAGTTGGGGCGTCTCCTATAATTCACCCCTCCACTTT
NA	TRBV25-1	TRBJ1-2	few	CASSDWTEDNYGYTF	TGTGCCAGCAGTGATTGGACAGAAGACAACTATGGCTACACCTTC